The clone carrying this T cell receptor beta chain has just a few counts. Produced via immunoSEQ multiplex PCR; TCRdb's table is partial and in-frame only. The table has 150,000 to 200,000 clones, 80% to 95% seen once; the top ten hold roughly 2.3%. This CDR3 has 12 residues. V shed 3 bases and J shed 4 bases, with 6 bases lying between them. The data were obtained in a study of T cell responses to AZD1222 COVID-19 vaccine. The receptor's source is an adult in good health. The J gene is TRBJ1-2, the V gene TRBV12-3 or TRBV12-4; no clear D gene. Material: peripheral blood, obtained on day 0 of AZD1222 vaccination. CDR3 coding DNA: TGTGCCAGCAGTTTTTCCTCCTATGGCTACACCTTC. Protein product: CASSFSSYGYTF.